The 2 T cell receptor beta chains presented below share a single source sample, sequenced in a study of Graves' ophthalmopathy and Graves' hyperthyroidism. Investigators amplified TCR beta CDR3 regions from RNA transcripts. HTBI-primed RT-PCR formed the first round, and a multiplex PCR formed the second. TCRdb re-derived calls from the multiplex PCR reads in MiXCR, one entry per CDR3 protein. The sample shows a few hundred thousand distinct CDR3 sequences, about a sixth of them seen only once. The source material was peripheral blood. All receptors derive from an adult woman with stable Graves' hyperthyroidism.

This clonotype came up many times. The rearrangement links TRBV6-1 to TRBJ2-7; D may be TRBD2 (5 bases). CDR1 is MNHNS, CDR2 SASEGT, per germline. Trimming cost V 4 bases and J 5 bases, with 15 bases left between them. The CDR3 is 14 amino acids. The CDR3 sequence: CASSVSSGYHEQYF. The CDR3 DNA is TGTGCCAGCAGTGTTTCTTCGGGGTACCACGAGCAGTACTTC.

This clonotype was picked up many times. The gene calls are TRBV27 and TRBJ1-5; no firm D call. CDR3 size: 15 residues. CDR1 is MNHEY, CDR2 SMNVEV, per germline (reference sequence). V was shortened by 6 bases and J by 1 base, with 13 bases between the two germline ends. The DNA for the CDR3 is TGTGCCAGCAGCTTGGGTCCCGCGAGCAATCAGCCCCAGCATTTT. This translates into CASSLGPASNQPQHF.